Presented here are 14 T cell receptor beta chains from one specimen sequenced in a study of T-cell reconstitution after alpha-beta-depleted transplantation in children. The authors prepared the TCRbeta library with unique molecular identifiers. TCRdb re-called the PCR reads through MiXCR, storing one row per CDR3 protein. The sample carries 450,000 to 600,000 distinct CDR3 sequences, around 19% recorded once. Sequenced material: PBMCs from the stem cell graft donor, taken from the stem cell graft. The receptor set was obtained from a human donor who donated a stem cell graft to a child with acute lymphoblastic leukemia.

The chain has TRBV19 and TRBJ2-2, with D possibly matching TRBD2 (6 bases). This CDR3 has 15 residues. Between the trimmed V and J ends, which lost 9 bases and 9 bases, there was a span of 23 bases. CDR1 is LNHDA, CDR2 SQIVND, per germline (reference sequence). CDR3 residues: CASLREGAGWWELFF. CDR3 bases: TGTGCCAGCCTCAGAGAGGGCGCGGGGTGGTGGGAGCTGTTTTTT.

The chain links TRBV20-1 to TRBJ2-7; perhaps D is TRBD1 or TRBD2 (5 bases each). Looked up from germline, CDR1 is DFQATT and CDR2 is SNEGSKA (reference sequence). V was pared by 3 bases and J by 3 bases, with 15 bases between. The CDR3 is 14 residues long. The CDR3 sequence is CSASIGGRNYEQYF. In nucleotides, the CDR3 is TGCAGTGCTAGCATTGGGGGTAGGAACTACGAGCAGTACTTC.

This clonotype was detected ten times or more. The chain has TRBV6-2 or TRBV6-3 and TRBJ2-2, with TRBD1 matching 8 bases. CDR3 length: 14 residues. Germline V CDR1 and CDR2: MNHEY, SVGEGT. V gave up 6 bases and J gave up 4 bases; unmatched junction bases: 4. The CDR3 DNA reads TGTGCCAGCAGCTGGACAGGGCCCACCGGGGAGCTGTTTTTT. Translated: CASSWTGPTGELFF.

This clonotype appeared a few times. The rearrangement uses TRBV4-2 and TRBJ2-7, with 8 bases aligning to TRBD2. The germline gives CDR1 LGHNA, CDR2 YNFKEQ. Trimming took 2 bases from V and 12 from J; bases not matched to a gene: 15. This CDR3 has 15 residues. Written as DNA, the CDR3 is TGTGCCAGCAGCCAAATCCTCACCGACCGGGAGGGCCTGTACTTC. It codes for CASSQILTDREGLYF.

Only a few counts were recorded for this clonotype. V and J are TRBV29-1 and TRBJ1-1, with 7 bases matching TRBD1. J was trimmed by 4 bases and V by 5 bases; bases with no gene match: 4. The CDR3 runs 12 residues. Per germline, CDR1 SQVTM and CDR2 ANQGSEA. Written as DNA, the CDR3 is TGCAGCGTTCGACAGGGATCCACTGAAGCTTTCTTT. This gives the protein CSVRQGSTEAFF.

There are a few counts of this clonotype. The genes are TRBV6-1 and TRBJ1-2, with TRBD1 matching 7 bases. With 5 bases clipped from V and 4 bases from J, the junction kept 7 bases outside the gene matches. This CDR3 spans 14 amino acids. Germline V gene lookup returns CDR1 MNHNS and CDR2 SASEGT. The CDR3 DNA reads as TGTGCCAGCAGTCCGCGACAGGGACTCTATGGCTACACCTTC. Translating gives CASSPRQGLYGYTF.

This clonotype has only a few counts. The J gene is TRBJ1-2, the V gene TRBV18, with D uncertain. Germline CDR1 reads KGHSH; CDR2 reads LQKENI. CDR3 length equals 13 residues. The V gene lost 2 bases and the J gene lost 6 bases, with 10 bases spanning the gap. In DNA, the CDR3 is TGTGCCAGCTCACCATCCCCCTCCGATGGCTACACCTTC. Protein product: CASSPSPSDGYTF.

The chain combines TRBV20-1 with TRBJ2-7; TRBD1 matches 8 bases. Germline CDR1 is DFQATT and CDR2 is SNEGSKA (reference sequence). The V and J ends lost 6 bases and 2 bases, in that order; junction bases with no gene match: 12. This CDR3 has 15 amino acids. CDR3 nucleotide sequence: TGCAGTGCACCGGACAGGGTGGGGATTGCCTACGAGCAGTACTTC. Protein product: CSAPDRVGIAYEQYF.

This clonotype was counted only a few times. V usage is TRBV12-3 or TRBV12-4 and J usage is TRBJ2-5; 11 bases align to TRBD2. Germline trimming cut 7 bases from V and 4 bases from J; bases unmatched to any gene: 5. The CDR3 length is 14 residues. As DNA, the CDR3 is TGTGCCAGCACCCCCGGACTAGCGGGAGAGACCCAGTACTTC. This gives the protein CASTPGLAGETQYF.

This clonotype has at least ten counts. This chain links TRBV18 with TRBJ1-4; D ambiguous. The V end lost 3 bases, the J end lost 8 bases, and 10 bases lay between the germline ends. Looked up from germline, CDR1 is KGHSH and CDR2 is LQKENI. The CDR3 spans 13 residues. This chain's CDR3 is CASSPALGEKLFF. In DNA form, the CDR3 reads TGTGCCAGCTCACCGGCACTCGGAGAAAAACTGTTTTTT.

V is TRBV27 and J is TRBJ2-3; 14 nucleotides line up with TRBD2. Trimming at V came to 6 bases and at J to 4 bases, leaving 9 bases not matched to a gene. The CDR3 is made up of 17 amino acids. Germline V gene data show CDR1 as MNHEY and CDR2 as SMNVEV (reference sequence). The CDR3 region is CASSLGGLAGVPDTQYF. CDR3 bases: TGTGCCAGCAGCCTAGGGGGACTAGCGGGAGTTCCAGATACGCAGTATTTT.

The gene calls are TRBV7-3 and TRBJ2-7, with a tentative D call TRBD2 (6 bases). The CDR3 sequence is 14 residues long. Germline V gene lookup returns CDR1 SGHTA and CDR2 FQGTGA. V lost 2 bases to trimming and J lost 2 bases, with 10 bases between them. The CDR3 coding sequence is TGTGCCAGCAGCTTATACGGGGGTCCCTACGAGCAGTACTTC. Protein sequence: CASSLYGGPYEQYF.

This chain connects TRBV5-1 to TRBJ2-7; D remains unclear. The germline V and J ends were trimmed by 3 bases and 2 bases, with 15 bases remaining between them. This CDR3 is built from 15 residues. The germline V gene has CDR1 SGHRS and CDR2 YFSETQ. CDR3 residues: CASSSTWIDPYEQYF. The CDR3 coding sequence is TGCGCCAGCAGCTCCACCTGGATAGACCCCTACGAGCAGTACTTC. The full variable domain, rest sourced from reference TRBV5-1 and TRBJ2-7, is KAGVTQTPRYLIKTRGQQVTLSCSPISGHRSVSWYQQTPGQGLQFLFEYFSETQRNKGNFPGRFSGRQFSNSRSEMNVSTLELGDSALYLCASSSTWIDPYEQYFGPGTRLTVT.

This chain joins TRBV25-1 and TRBJ2-2; TRBD1 agrees at 7 bases. CDR1 and CDR2 (germline): MGHDK, SYGVNS. V trimming: 8 bases; J trimming: 4 bases; junction bases outside the gene matches: 4. CDR3 length: 13 residues. As DNA, the CDR3 is TGTGCCAGCGGGACAGTTCTCACCGGGGAGCTGTTTTTT. Its protein is CASGTVLTGELFF.